These 7 T cell receptor beta chains were sequenced from one sample in a study of blood T cell repertoires in COVID-19. The assay was immunoSEQ multiplex PCR, and TCRdb's table has in-frame clones only and misses some. The table lists about 310,000 clones, approximately 89% of them singletons, with roughly 7.1% in the top ten. Sequencing used peripheral blood. The receptor set was obtained from a woman aged 50 to 60 who had recovered from COVID-19.

The CDR3, as DNA: TGTGCCAGCAGCTTATGGACAGGCACGTTCTCTGGAAACACCATATATTTT. Protein: CASSLWTGTFSGNTIYF. V gene TRBV7-9 combines with J gene TRBJ1-3, with TRBD1 identical over 7 bases. There are 17 residues in the CDR3. Germline CDR1 is SEHNR and CDR2 is FQNEAQ (reference sequence). V lost 2 bases, J lost 0 bases, and 7 bases stayed unmatched.

V usage is TRBV6-1 and J usage is TRBJ1-1; the match to TRBD1 covers 11 bases. The CDR3 loop spans 16 amino acids. CDR1 is MNHNS, CDR2 SASEGT, per germline. Losses at the gene ends were 3 bases for V and 0 bases for J; bases not matched to a gene: 3. The CDR3 region has the DNA TGTGCCAGCAGTGACTGGACAGGGGGCTTGAACACTGAAGCTTTCTTT. It specifies CASSDWTGGLNTEAFF.

V and J are TRBV5-1 and TRBJ1-5, with a weak D call TRBD1 (6 bases). The CDR3 is 17 amino acids. Germline V lookup: CDR1 SGHRS, CDR2 YFSETQ. The V gene lost 2 bases and the J gene lost 7 bases, with 22 bases spanning the gap. The CDR3 loop reads CASSFRHEGGGEQPQHF. In DNA, the CDR3 is TGCGCCAGCAGCTTCCGCCACGAGGGGGGGGGCGAACAGCCCCAGCATTTT.

The chain couples TRBV28 to TRBJ2-7; possibly TRBD2 for D (6 bases). The CDR3 covers 17 residues. V gave up 2 bases and J gave up 3 bases, with 20 bases separating them. CDR1 and CDR2 (germline): MDHEN, SYDVKM. CDR3 protein: CASSLGGIGKINYEQYF. The CDR3 nucleotides are TGTGCCAGCAGTTTAGGGGGGATTGGGAAAATCAACTACGAGCAGTACTTC.

This clone was counted between two and nine times. This chain uses TRBV27 with TRBJ2-3; no definite D call. The germline CDR1 and CDR2 sequences are MNHEY and SMNVEV (reference sequence). V lost 1 base to trimming and J lost 6 bases, with 17 bases between them. The CDR3 has 16 residues. This chain's CDR3 is CASSLYSRRDGDTQYF. CDR3 bases: TGTGCCAGCAGTTTATATTCCCGCAGAGACGGGGATACGCAGTATTTT.

The chain recombines TRBV6-2 or TRBV6-3 with TRBJ1-4; D gene ambiguous. The CDR3 sequence is 15 residues long. CDR1 and CDR2 from the germline V gene are MNHEY and SVGEGT. Trimming shortened V by 2 bases and J by 5 bases, and 12 bases separated the two germline ends. CDR3 DNA sequence: TGTGCCAGCAGTTACCGAAGAGGAGGGAATGAAAAACTGTTTTTT. This encodes CASSYRRGGNEKLFF.

The V and J genes are TRBV6-5 and TRBJ1-4, with D possibly matching TRBD1 (5 bases). The CDR3 is made up of 14 amino acids. Germline CDR1 and CDR2: MNHEY and SVGAGI. The V end was cut by 8 bases, the J end by 8 bases, with 18 bases between. The CDR3 reads CASELGGVGEKLFF. For the CDR3, the DNA is TGTGCCAGCGAACTTGGAGGGGTCGGCGAAAAACTGTTTTTT.